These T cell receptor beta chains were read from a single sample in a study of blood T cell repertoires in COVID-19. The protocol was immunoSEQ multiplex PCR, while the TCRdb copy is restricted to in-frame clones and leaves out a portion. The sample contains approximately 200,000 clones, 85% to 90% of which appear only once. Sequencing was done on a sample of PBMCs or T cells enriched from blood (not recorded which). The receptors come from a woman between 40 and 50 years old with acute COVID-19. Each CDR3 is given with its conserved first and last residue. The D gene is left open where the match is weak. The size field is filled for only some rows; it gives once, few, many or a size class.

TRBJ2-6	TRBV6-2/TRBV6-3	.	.	CASSYSLGEMYSGANVLTF	TGTGCCAGCAGTTACTCGTTGGGAGAGATGTACTCGGGGGCCAACGTCCTGACTTTC
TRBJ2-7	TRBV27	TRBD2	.	CASSLIGTSGTYEQYF	TGTGCCAGCAGTTTAATCGGGACTAGCGGGACCTACGAGCAGTACTTC
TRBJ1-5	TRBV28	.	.	CASSSAFSPNQPQHF	TGTGCCAGCAGCTCGGCTTTTAGCCCCAATCAGCCCCAGCATTTT
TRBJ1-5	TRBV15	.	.	CATSRSESRDSQPQHF	TGTGCCACCAGCAGGTCTGAGTCCAGGGATAGCCAGCCCCAGCATTTT
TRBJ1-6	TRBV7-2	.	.	CASSLDTYNSPLHF	TGTGCCAGCAGCCTCGACACCTATAATTCACCCCTCCACTTT
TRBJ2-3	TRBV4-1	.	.	CASSQDRAATDTQYF	TGCGCCAGCAGCCAAGACAGGGCAGCCACAGATACGCAGTATTTT
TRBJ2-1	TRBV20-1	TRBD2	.	CSASTGRELNEQFF	TGCAGTGCTAGTACGGGGAGGGAGTTAAATGAGCAGTTCTTC
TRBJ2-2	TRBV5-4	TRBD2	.	CASSPRGGGTGELFF	TGTGCCAGCAGCCCCCGCGGGGGGGGCACCGGGGAGCTGTTTTTT
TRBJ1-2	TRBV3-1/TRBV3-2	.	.	CASSPRGLHGYTF	TGTGCCAGCAGCCCCCGCGGCCTTCATGGCTACACCTTC
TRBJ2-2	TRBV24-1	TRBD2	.	CATSDLNSGVNTGELFF	TGTGCCACCAGTGATTTGAATAGCGGGGTCAACACCGGGGAGCTGTTTTTT
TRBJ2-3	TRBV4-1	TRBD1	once	CASSQPTGSGRTDTQYF	TGCGCCAGCAGCCAGCCGACAGGGTCGGGGCGGACAGATACGCAGTATTTT
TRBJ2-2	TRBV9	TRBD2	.	CASSEGGGRAGYTGELFF	TGTGCCAGCTCCGAGGGGGGCGGGAGGGCCGGATACACCGGGGAGCTGTTTTTT
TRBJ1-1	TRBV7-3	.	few	CASSLKGETEAFF	TGTGCCAGCAGCTTAAAGGGGGAGACTGAAGCTTTCTTT
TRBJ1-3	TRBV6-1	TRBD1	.	CASSEYRGSGNTIYF	TGTGCCAGCAGTGAATACAGGGGGTCTGGAAACACCATATATTTT
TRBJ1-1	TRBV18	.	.	CASSPPTGRRTEAFF	TGTGCCAGCTCACCACCGACGGGAAGGAGAACTGAAGCTTTCTTT
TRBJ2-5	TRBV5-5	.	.	CASSLGSDQETQYF	TGTGCCAGCAGCTTGGGGTCAGACCAAGAGACCCAGTACTTC